A selection of T cell receptor beta chains follows, all from one sample in a study of post-analysis software for immune sequencing data. A single record per CDR3 protein comes from TCRdb applying MiXCR to the PCR reads. The sample includes around 400,000 distinct CDR3 sequences, approximately 38% of them seen just once. The sample consisted of blood. Receptors originate from a girl under 18 with multiple sclerosis. Each CDR3 is given with its conserved first and last residue. The D gene is left open where the match is weak. Part of the rows lack a size; the others show once, few, many or a class for expanded clones.

d_call	v_call	j_call	clone_size	cdr3_nt	cdr3_aa
-	TRBV15	TRBJ1-5	once	TGTGCCACCAGTAAGAGGGGCAATCAGCCCCAGCATTTT	CATSKRGNQPQHF
TRBD1	TRBV6-1	TRBJ2-7	-	TGTGCCAGCAGGGGGACAGGGGGCGCCGAGCAGTACTTC	CASRGTGGAEQYF
TRBD1	TRBV7-9	TRBJ1-3	few	TGTGCCAGCGGCATCACAGGGGCAGGAAACACCATATATTTT	CASGITGAGNTIYF
TRBD2	TRBV12-3/TRBV12-4	TRBJ2-1	few	TGTGCCAGCCTAGCGGGGGAGTGCAATGAGCAGTTCTTC	CASLAGECNEQFF
-	TRBV28	TRBJ1-6	-	TGTGCCAGCAGTTTATCCCCAGTCACCCTCCACTTT	CASSLSPVTLHF
TRBD1	TRBV20-1	TRBJ1-1	-	TGCAGTGCCTTAGGACAGGTTCCCTTATTGGCTTTCTTT	CSALGQVPLLAFF
-	TRBV5-1	TRBJ2-5	once	TGCGCCAGCAGCTACGGGATGCAAGAGACCCAGTACTTC	CASSYGMQETQYF
TRBD2	TRBV20-1	TRBJ2-2	few	TGCAGTGCGCCCCCTAGCGGGGGGGCGGCCGGGGAGCTGTTTTTT	CSAPPSGGAAGELFF
TRBD2	TRBV6-4	TRBJ2-3	-	TGTGCCAGCAGTCCTACCCTAGCGGGGGGGCGAAATACGCAGTATTTT	CASSPTLAGGRNTQYF
TRBD1	TRBV13	TRBJ2-3	-	TGTGCCAGCAGCTCGGACAGGGGAAAAGATACGCAGTATTTT	CASSSDRGKDTQYF
-	TRBV24-1	TRBJ2-1	-	TGTGCCACCAGTGATCCTTCAGGGGAGGACAGGTACAATGAGCAGTTCTTC	CATSDPSGEDRYNEQFF
-	TRBV12-3/TRBV12-4	TRBJ1-3	-	TGTGCCAGCAGTCACCGCGAGTCCACCATATATTTT	CASSHRESTIYF
TRBD1	TRBV4-1	TRBJ2-1	few	TGCGCCAGCAGCCATCCCCCACAGGGGAGCAATGAGCAGTTCTTC	CASSHPPQGSNEQFF
-	TRBV27	TRBJ1-1	many	TGTGCCACGGGACGCTGGAACACTGAAGCTTTCTTT	CATGRWNTEAFF
TRBD1	TRBV12-3/TRBV12-4	TRBJ2-7	few	TGTGCCAGCAGTCAGGGACAGATCCTTGGCGAGCAGTACTTC	CASSQGQILGEQYF
TRBD1	TRBV24-1	TRBJ2-3	-	TGTGCCACCTCGGACAGGGGGCCAACAGATACGCAGTATTTT	CATSDRGPTDTQYF
-	TRBV28	TRBJ2-7	few	TGTGCCAGCAGTTTAAAGGTTCCCTACGAGCAGTACTTC	CASSLKVPYEQYF
-	TRBV29-1	TRBJ2-3	-	TGCAGCGTTGAAGTGGCAGGGGATGGAGATACGCAGTATTTT	CSVEVAGDGDTQYF
-	TRBV2	TRBJ2-3	few	TGTGCCAGCAGTGCCGATATATCCGGGGGGCCCACAGATACGCAGTATTTT	CASSADISGGPTDTQYF
TRBD2	TRBV7-8	TRBJ2-7	-	TGTGCCAGCAGTTTCGGACTAGCGGCTTCTGAGGAGCAGTACTTC	CASSFGLAASEEQYF
-	TRBV20-1	TRBJ2-5	-	TGCAGTGCTACACTAAGACAAGAGACCCAGTACTTC	CSATLRQETQYF
-	TRBV10-3	TRBJ1-5	few	TGTGCCATCAGTGATAGTTTGAATCAGCCCCAGCATTTT	CAISDSLNQPQHF
TRBD1	TRBV10-3	TRBJ2-2	few	TGTGCCATCACCGGACAGGGAATGAACACCGGGGAGCTGTTTTTT	CAITGQGMNTGELFF
-	TRBV4-3	TRBJ2-7	few	TGCGCCAGCAGCCAAGTCTACCTCCAGGGCGAGCAGTACTTC	CASSQVYLQGEQYF
TRBD1	TRBV4-1	TRBJ2-7	-	TGCGCCAGCAGCCAACCGGGACAGGGTTACGAGCAGTACTTC	CASSQPGQGYEQYF
TRBD1	TRBV20-1	TRBJ1-5	-	TGCAGTGCGTCTCAGGGGGCAAATCAGCCCCAGCATTTT	CSASQGANQPQHF
TRBD2	TRBV11-1	TRBJ2-1	-	TGTGCCAGCAGCCAAAATTCCGGGGAGGGTGAGCAGTTCTTC	CASSQNSGEGEQFF
-	TRBV6-5	TRBJ1-5	few	TGTGCCAGCGCCCCAGCGACTGGGGGCAATCAGCCCCAGCATTTT	CASAPATGGNQPQHF
-	TRBV7-9	TRBJ2-5	-	TGTGCCAGCAGCCATATGGGGAATCAGAAAGAGACCCAGTACTTC	CASSHMGNQKETQYF
TRBD1	TRBV6-4	TRBJ2-7	many	TGTGCCAGCAGTTTTGGGACAGGGGGTACCTACGAGCAGTACTTC	CASSFGTGGTYEQYF
TRBD1	TRBV6-5	TRBJ1-1	-	TGTGCCAGCAGTAACCCGGGACAGGGGATAGAGATGAACACTGAAGCTTTCTTT	CASSNPGQGIEMNTEAFF
TRBD1	TRBV6-8	TRBJ2-3	-	TGTGCCAGCAGCCCTACCCGGGACAGGGGGCTGGAGGGCACAGATACGCAGTATTTT	CASSPTRDRGLEGTDTQYF
-	TRBV4-1	TRBJ2-7	-	TGCGCCAGCAGCCAAGAAACAGGTGTCTCCTACGAGCAGTACTTC	CASSQETGVSYEQYF
TRBD1	TRBV7-8	TRBJ2-7	-	TGTGCCAGCAGCCCCCGGGACAGACGAACCTCCTACGAGCAGTACTTC	CASSPRDRRTSYEQYF